Below, one T cell receptor (beta chain) is given with its context. These data are taken from a study of blood T cell repertoires in COVID-19. About the research overall: COVID-19 samples, acute and convalescent, were from the United States, Italy and Spain.

TCRdb keeps only in-frame clones here, not all; method: immunoSEQ multiplex PCR. The table shows around 430,000 clones, with 70% to 90% occurring only once. CDR1 ENHRY and CDR2 SYGVKD come from the germline V gene. The CDR3 loop spans 15 amino acids. V dropped 7 bases and J dropped 4 bases, with 16 bases sitting between them. The sequence was collected from a woman aged 50 to 60 with COVID-19, enrolled during active disease. This rearrangement joins TRBV10-3 to TRBJ2-2, with D tentatively TRBD1 (5 bases). The specimen sequenced was peripheral blood. CDR3 region: CAIMVRQGTTGELFF. For the CDR3, the DNA is TGTGCCATCATGGTTCGGCAGGGCACCACCGGGGAGCTGTTTTTT.